These 4 T cell receptor beta chains share one sample of origin, sequenced in a study of shared clonotypes between healthy human individuals. The table came from immunoSEQ multiplex PCR; TCRdb's copy has only in-frame clones and leaves some out. The table records around 2,100,000 clones, about 94% of them present only once. Naive-designated CD8 cells lacked CD45RO, were positively enriched for CCR7, and omitted terminally differentiated effector memory CD45RA+ cells. What was sequenced was naive CD8+ T cells sorted from blood. All receptors come from a man in his late teens or twenties in good health.

CDR3 nucleotides: TGTGCCAGCAGCTTAGGCGGGGTGGGGAGCTCCTACGAGCAGTACTTC. Amino acids: CASSLGGVGSSYEQYF. The chain carries TRBV7-6 and TRBJ2-7, with D possibly TRBD2 on 6 matching bases. Trimming removed 1 base from V and 0 bases from J, with 13 bases in between. Germline-derived CDR1 and CDR2 are SGHVS and FNYEAQ. The CDR3 length is 16 residues. The variable domain in full, completed from reference TRBV7-6 and TRBJ2-7, reads GAGVSQSPRYKVTKRGQDVALRCDPISGHVSLYWYRQALGQGPEFLTYFNYEAQQDKSGLPNDRFSAERPEGSISTLTIQRTEQRDSAMYRCASSLGGVGSSYEQYFGPGTRLTVT.

The V and J genes are TRBV9 and TRBJ2-2; D is tentatively TRBD1 or TRBD2 (5 bases each). The CDR3 loop spans 16 amino acids. CDR1 and CDR2 from the germline V gene are SGDLS and YYNGEE. Trimming left V 2 bases short and J 3 bases short, with 14 bases between. For the CDR3, the DNA is TGTGCCAGCAGCGTGAGTTCCGGGACGGACACCGGGGAGCTGTTTTTT. Translated: CASSVSSGTDTGELFF.

The chain uses TRBV11-3 and TRBJ2-2; possible D gene TRBD1, 5 bases. V lost 4 bases and J 6 bases, leaving 9 bases between the germline ends. Looked up from germline, CDR1 is SGHNT and CDR2 is YENEEA. The CDR3 spans 13 residues. CDR3 nucleotides: TGTGCCAGCAGCTGGCAGGGTGCCGGGGAGCTGTTTTTT. Protein: CASSWQGAGELFF.

A word on this clone: At the DNA level, this CDR3 is encoded by other sequences in the same sample as well. The V call is TRBV4-1, the J call TRBJ2-1, with 13 bases lining up with TRBD2. Trimming cost V 4 bases and J 4 bases; bases outside gene matches: 1. The CDR3 has 15 amino acids. Germline-derived CDR1 and CDR2 are MGHRA and YSYEKL. This CDR3 reads CASSRTSGGYNEQFF. DNA for the CDR3: TGCGCCAGCAGCCGGACTAGCGGGGGATACAATGAGCAGTTCTTC.